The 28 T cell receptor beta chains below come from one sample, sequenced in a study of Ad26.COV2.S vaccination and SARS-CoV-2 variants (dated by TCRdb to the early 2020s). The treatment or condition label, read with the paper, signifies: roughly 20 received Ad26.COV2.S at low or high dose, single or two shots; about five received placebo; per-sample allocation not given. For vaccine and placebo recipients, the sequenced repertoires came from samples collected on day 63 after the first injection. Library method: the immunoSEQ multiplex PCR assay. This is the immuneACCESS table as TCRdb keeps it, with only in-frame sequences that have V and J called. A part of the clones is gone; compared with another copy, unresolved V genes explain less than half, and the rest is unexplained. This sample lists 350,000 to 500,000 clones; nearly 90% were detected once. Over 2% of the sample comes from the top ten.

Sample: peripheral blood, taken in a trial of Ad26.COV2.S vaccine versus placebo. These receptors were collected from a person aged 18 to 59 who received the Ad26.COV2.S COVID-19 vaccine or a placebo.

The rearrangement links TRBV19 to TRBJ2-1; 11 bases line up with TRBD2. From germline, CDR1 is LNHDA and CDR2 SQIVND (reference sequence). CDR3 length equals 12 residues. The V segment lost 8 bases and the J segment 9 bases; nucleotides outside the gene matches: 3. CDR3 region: CASASGRSEQFF. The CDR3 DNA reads TGTGCCAGTGCTAGCGGGAGGTCTGAGCAGTTCTTC.

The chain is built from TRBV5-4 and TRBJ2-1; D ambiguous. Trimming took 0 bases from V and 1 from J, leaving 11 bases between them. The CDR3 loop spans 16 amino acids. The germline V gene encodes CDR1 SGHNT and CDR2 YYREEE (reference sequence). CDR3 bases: TGTGCCAGCAGCTTGGCCCCACTTGGATCCTACAATGAGCAGTTCTTC. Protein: CASSLAPLGSYNEQFF.

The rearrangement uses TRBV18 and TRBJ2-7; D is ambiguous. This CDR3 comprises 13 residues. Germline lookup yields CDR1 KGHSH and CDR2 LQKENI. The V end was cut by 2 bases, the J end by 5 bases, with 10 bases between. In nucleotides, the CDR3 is TGTGCCAGCTCACCAGAGTCCTCGGACGAGCAGTACGTC. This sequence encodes CASSPESSDEQYV.

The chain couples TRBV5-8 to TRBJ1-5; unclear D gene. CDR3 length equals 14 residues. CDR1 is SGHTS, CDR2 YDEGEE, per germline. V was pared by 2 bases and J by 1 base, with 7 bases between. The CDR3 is CASSLGASNQPQHF. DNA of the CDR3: TGTGCCAGCAGCTTAGGCGCGAGCAATCAGCCCCAGCATTTT.

The CDR3 reads CASSSTGTGGNYEQYF. For the CDR3, the DNA is TGTGCCAGCAGTTCCACCGGGACAGGGGGCAACTACGAGCAGTACTTC. The V gene is TRBV28, the J gene TRBJ2-7; TRBD1 matches at 12 bases. The germline V gene encodes CDR1 MDHEN and CDR2 SYDVKM. This CDR3 spans 16 amino acids. V trimming: 4 bases; J trimming: 3 bases; junction bases outside the gene matches: 7.

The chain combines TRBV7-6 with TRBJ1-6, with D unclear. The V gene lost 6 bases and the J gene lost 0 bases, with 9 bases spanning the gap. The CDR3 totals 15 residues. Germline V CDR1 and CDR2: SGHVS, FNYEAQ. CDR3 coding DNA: TGTGCCAGCAGTTCCGGTAGCTCCTATAATTCACCCCTCCACTTT. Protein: CASSSGSSYNSPLHF.

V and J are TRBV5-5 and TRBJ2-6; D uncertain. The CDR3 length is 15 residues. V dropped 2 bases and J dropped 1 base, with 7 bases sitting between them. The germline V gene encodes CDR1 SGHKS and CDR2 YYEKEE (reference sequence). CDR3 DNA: TGTGCCAGCAGCTTCGCGCGATCTGGGGCCAACGTCCTGACTTTC. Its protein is CASSFARSGANVLTF.

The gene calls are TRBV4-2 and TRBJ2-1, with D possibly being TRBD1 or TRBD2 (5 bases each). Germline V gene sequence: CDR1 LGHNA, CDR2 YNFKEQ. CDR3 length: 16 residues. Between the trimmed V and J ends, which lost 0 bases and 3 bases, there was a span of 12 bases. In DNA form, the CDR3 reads TGTGCCAGCAGCCAAGACCCCGGGACCCTCTACAATGAGCAGTTCTTC. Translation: CASSQDPGTLYNEQFF.

CDR3 residues: CASSYRTGPQETQYF. Written as DNA, the CDR3 is TGTGCCAGCAGCTACAGGACAGGACCACAAGAGACCCAGTACTTC. The chain carries TRBV5-4 and TRBJ2-5, with 7 bases that match TRBD1. The V segment lost 3 bases and the J segment 2 bases; nucleotides outside the gene matches: 7. The CDR3 contains 15 residues. Germline V gene sequence: CDR1 SGHNT, CDR2 YYREEE (reference sequence).

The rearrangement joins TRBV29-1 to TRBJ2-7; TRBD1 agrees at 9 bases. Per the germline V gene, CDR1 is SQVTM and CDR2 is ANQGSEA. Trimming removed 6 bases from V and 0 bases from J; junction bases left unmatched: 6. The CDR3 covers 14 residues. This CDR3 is CSVLDRGYSYEQYF. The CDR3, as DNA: TGCAGCGTCTTGGACAGGGGTTACTCCTACGAGCAGTACTTC.

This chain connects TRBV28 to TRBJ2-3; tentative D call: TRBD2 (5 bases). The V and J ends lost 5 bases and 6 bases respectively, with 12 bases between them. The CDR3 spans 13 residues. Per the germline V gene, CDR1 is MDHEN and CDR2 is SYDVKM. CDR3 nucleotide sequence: TGTGCCAGCAGTCCGGTCGGGGTCGATACGCAGTATTTT. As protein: CASSPVGVDTQYF. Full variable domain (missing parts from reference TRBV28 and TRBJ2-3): DVKVTQSSRYLVKRTGEKVFLECVQDMDHENMFWYRQDPGLGLRLIYFSYDVKMKEKGDIPEGYSVSREKKERFSLILESASTNQTSMYLCASSPVGVDTQYFGPGTRLTVL.

CDR3 in DNA: TGTGCCAGCAGTCCCACACAGGGAACCGGGGAGCTGTTTTTT. This sequence encodes CASSPTQGTGELFF. The chain is built from TRBV27 and TRBJ2-2, with D possibly TRBD1 on 6 matching bases. Germline V CDR1 and CDR2: MNHEY, SMNVEV (reference sequence). This CDR3 has 14 residues. Trimming took off 5 bases at V and 5 bases at J, with 12 bases between the two ends.

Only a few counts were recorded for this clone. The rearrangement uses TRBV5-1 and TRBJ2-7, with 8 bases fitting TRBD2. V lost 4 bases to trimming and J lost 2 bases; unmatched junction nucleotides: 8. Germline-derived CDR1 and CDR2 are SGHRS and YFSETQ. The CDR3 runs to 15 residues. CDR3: CASSPGGTQAYEQYV. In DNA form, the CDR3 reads TGCGCCAGCAGCCCGGGGGGGACACAAGCCTACGAGCAGTACGTC.

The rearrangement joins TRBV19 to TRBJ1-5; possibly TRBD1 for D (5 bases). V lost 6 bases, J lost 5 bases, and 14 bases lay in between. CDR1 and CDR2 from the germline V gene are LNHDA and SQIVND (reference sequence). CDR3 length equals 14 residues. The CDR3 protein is CASRARQGHQPQHF. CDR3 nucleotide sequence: TGTGCCAGTAGGGCGCGCCAGGGCCATCAGCCCCAGCATTTT.

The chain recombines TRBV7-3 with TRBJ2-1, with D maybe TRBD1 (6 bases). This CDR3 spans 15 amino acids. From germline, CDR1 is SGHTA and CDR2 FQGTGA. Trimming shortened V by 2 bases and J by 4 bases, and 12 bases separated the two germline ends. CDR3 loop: CASSLPGHPYNEQFF. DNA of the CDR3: TGTGCCAGCAGCTTACCGGGACACCCTTACAATGAGCAGTTCTTC.

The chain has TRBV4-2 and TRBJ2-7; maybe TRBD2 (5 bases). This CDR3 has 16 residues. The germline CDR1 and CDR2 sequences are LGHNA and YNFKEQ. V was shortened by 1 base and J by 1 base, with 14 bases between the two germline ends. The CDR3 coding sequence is TGTGCCAGCAGCCAAGCCGTTGACTATACTTCCTACGAGCAGTACTTC. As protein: CASSQAVDYTSYEQYF.

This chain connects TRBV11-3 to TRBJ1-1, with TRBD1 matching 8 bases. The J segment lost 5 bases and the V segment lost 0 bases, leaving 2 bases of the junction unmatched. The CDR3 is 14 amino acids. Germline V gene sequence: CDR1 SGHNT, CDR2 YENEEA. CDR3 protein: CASSLDRGRTEAFF. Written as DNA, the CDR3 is TGTGCCAGCAGCTTAGACAGGGGGCGAACTGAAGCTTTCTTT.

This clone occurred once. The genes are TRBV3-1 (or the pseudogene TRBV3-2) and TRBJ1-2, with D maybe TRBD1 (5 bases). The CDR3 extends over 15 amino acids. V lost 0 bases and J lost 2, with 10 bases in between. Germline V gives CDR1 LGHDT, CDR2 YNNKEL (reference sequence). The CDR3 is CASSQDWDRNYGYTF. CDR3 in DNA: TGTGCCAGCAGCCAAGACTGGGACCGAAACTATGGCTACACCTTC.

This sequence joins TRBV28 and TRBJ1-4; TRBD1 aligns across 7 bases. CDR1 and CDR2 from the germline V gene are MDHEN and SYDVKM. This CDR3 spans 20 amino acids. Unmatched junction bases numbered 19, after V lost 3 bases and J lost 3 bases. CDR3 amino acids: CASSFWPGRSTGAANEKLFF. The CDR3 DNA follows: TGTGCCAGCAGTTTTTGGCCGGGCCGATCCACAGGGGCGGCTAATGAAAAACTGTTTTTT.

The CDR3 DNA sequence: TGTGCCAGCAGTTACCCCGGGGGTAATGAAAAACTGTTTTTT. Translation gives CASSYPGGNEKLFF. J is TRBJ1-4 and V is TRBV6-5; D possibly corresponds to TRBD1 (5 bases). Germline V gene lookup returns CDR1 MNHEY and CDR2 SVGAGI. The V end was cut by 2 bases, the J end by 4 bases, with 8 bases between. This CDR3 has 14 residues.

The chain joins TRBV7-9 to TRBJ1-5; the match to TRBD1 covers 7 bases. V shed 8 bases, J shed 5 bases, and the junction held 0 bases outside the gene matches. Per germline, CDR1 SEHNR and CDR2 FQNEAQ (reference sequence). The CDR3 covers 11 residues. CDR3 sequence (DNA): TGTGCCAGCGGGACAGATCAGCCCCAGCATTTT. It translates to CASGTDQPQHF.

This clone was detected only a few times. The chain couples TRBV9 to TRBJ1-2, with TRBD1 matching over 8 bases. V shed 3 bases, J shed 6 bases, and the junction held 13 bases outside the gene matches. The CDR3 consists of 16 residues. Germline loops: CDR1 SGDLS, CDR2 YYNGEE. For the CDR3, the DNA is TGTGCCAGCAGCGACCGGACTGGACAGGGATTAAATGGCTACACCTTC. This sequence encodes CASSDRTGQGLNGYTF. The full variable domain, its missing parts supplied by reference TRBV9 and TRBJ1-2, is DSGVTQTPKHLITATGQRVTLRCSPRSGDLSVYWYQQSLDQGLQFLIQYYNGEERAKGNILERFSAQQFPDLHSELNLSSLELGDSALYFCASSDRTGQGLNGYTFGSGTRLTVV.

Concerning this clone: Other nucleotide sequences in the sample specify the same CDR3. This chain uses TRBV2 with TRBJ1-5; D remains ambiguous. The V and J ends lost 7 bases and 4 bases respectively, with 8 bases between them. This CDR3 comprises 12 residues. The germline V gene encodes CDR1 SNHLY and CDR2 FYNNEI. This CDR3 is CASTRGNQPQHF. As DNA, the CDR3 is TGTGCCAGCACACGAGGAAATCAGCCCCAGCATTTT.

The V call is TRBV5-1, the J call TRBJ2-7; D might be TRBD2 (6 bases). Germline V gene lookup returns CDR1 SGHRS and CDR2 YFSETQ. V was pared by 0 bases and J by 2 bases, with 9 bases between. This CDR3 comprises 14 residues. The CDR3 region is CASSLAGEAYEQYV. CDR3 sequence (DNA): TGCGCCAGCAGCTTGGCCGGGGAGGCCTACGAGCAGTACGTC.

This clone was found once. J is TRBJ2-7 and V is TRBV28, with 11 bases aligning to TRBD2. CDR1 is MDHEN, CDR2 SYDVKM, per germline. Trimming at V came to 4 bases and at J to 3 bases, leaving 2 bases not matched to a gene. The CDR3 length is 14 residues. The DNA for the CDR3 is TGTGCCAGCAGTTCCACTAGCGGGAGCTACGAGCAGTACTTC. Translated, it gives CASSSTSGSYEQYF.

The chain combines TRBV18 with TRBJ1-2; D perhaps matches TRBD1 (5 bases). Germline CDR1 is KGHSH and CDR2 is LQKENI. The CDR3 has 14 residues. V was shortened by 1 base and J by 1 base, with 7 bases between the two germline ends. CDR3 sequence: CASSPRGSNYGYTF. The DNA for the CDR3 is TGTGCCAGCTCACCACGGGGGAGTAACTATGGCTACACCTTC.

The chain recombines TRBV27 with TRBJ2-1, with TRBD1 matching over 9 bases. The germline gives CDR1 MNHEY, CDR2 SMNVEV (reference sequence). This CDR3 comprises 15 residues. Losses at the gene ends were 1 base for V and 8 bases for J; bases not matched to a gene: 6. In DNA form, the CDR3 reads TGTGCCAGCAGTTTATGGGACAGGGATGTGGATGAGCAGTTCTTC. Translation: CASSLWDRDVDEQFF.

CDR3 protein: CAWSVRGSGYTF. The CDR3 nucleotides are TGTGCCTGGAGTGTACGGGGATCCGGCTACACCTTC. V is TRBV30 and J is TRBJ1-2; D uncertain. Germline V lookup: CDR1 GTSNPN, CDR2 SVGIG (reference sequence). The CDR3 is 12 residues long. Trimming removed 0 bases from V and 8 bases from J, with 10 bases in between.